A selection of T cell receptor beta chains follows, all from one sample in a study of blood T cell repertoires in COVID-19. The assay was immunoSEQ multiplex PCR, and TCRdb's table has in-frame clones only and misses some. The sample yields 150,000 to 200,000 clones, around nine tenths seen once. The sequenced sample was peripheral blood. These receptors were collected from a woman in her 70s with COVID-19, enrolled during active disease. Each CDR3 is given with its conserved first and last residue. The D gene is left open where the match is weak. Clone sizes are given selectively: once, few, many, or a class where the clone is expanded.

size,J,V,D,DNA,CDR3
NA,TRBJ2-7,TRBV12-3/TRBV12-4,TRBD1,TGTGCCAGCAGCTGGGACAGGGGGTCTGATCAGTACTTC,CASSWDRGSDQYF
NA,TRBJ2-3,TRBV6-6,NA,TGTGCCAGCAGTTACGCTAGGGGGAACACAGATACGCAGTATTTT,CASSYARGNTDTQYF
NA,TRBJ2-7,TRBV2,TRBD2,TGTGCCAGCAGTGAAATGGGGGGACTAGCCTACGAGCAGTACTTC,CASSEMGGLAYEQYF
NA,TRBJ1-1,TRBV19,NA,TGTGCCAGTAGCTCACAGGGTTTGGGGAACACTGAAGCTTTCTTT,CASSSQGLGNTEAFF
few,TRBJ1-2,TRBV7-8,NA,TGTGCCAGCAGCTTAGAAACAGGAGATTCCTATGGCTACACCTTC,CASSLETGDSYGYTF
once,TRBJ1-6,TRBV25-1,NA,TGTGCCAGCAGTGAATTCATGGAGGGTAATAATTCACCCCTCCACTTT,CASSEFMEGNNSPLHF
NA,TRBJ2-3,TRBV19,NA,TGTGCCAGTAGTAGCGGTAGCACAGATACGCAGTATTTT,CASSSGSTDTQYF
NA,TRBJ1-2,TRBV28,NA,TGTGCCAGCAGCCCCGGGGGGGGCCTCTATGGCTACACCTTC,CASSPGGGLYGYTF
NA,TRBJ2-3,TRBV5-6,NA,TGTGCCAGCAGCTTGGTCGGGAGAAGGGATACGCAGTATTTT,CASSLVGRRDTQYF
NA,TRBJ2-1,TRBV12-5,TRBD1,TGTGCTAGTGGTTTGGTACCGGCAGGGGGTAAGCATGAGCAGTTCTTC,CASGLVPAGGKHEQFF
NA,TRBJ2-2,TRBV27,TRBD2,TGTGCCAGCAGTTTATGGGGGGGAGCCGGGGAGCTGTTTTTT,CASSLWGGAGELFF
NA,TRBJ2-3,TRBV11-3,TRBD2,TGTGCCAGCAGCGAGACTAGCGGGAGGCTCACAGATACGCAGTATTTT,CASSETSGRLTDTQYF
NA,TRBJ1-1,TRBV2,NA,TGTGCCAGCAGAGCGACGGCTTCCACTGAAGCTTTCTTT,CASRATASTEAFF
NA,TRBJ2-2,TRBV9,NA,TGTGCCAGCAGCGTGCTCGGGAGTAACACCGGGGAGCTGTTTTTT,CASSVLGSNTGELFF
NA,TRBJ2-3,TRBV6-2/TRBV6-3,TRBD2,TGTGCCAGCAGTTACTCGACTAGCGGGAGAATAAATACGCAGTATTTT,CASSYSTSGRINTQYF
NA,TRBJ2-5,TRBV18,NA,TGTGCCAGCTCACCCGACAGACAAGAGACCCAGTACTTC,CASSPDRQETQYF
NA,TRBJ2-2,TRBV5-1,TRBD2,TGCGCCAGCAGCTTGGATTCGCCTAGCGGGGACACCGGGGAGCTGTTTTTT,CASSLDSPSGDTGELFF
once,TRBJ2-7,TRBV3-1/TRBV3-2,TRBD2,TGTGCCAGCAGCCACGGGACTAGCGGGCTCCATTTC,CASSHGTSGLHF
NA,TRBJ2-5,TRBV18,NA,TGTGCCAGCTCACCAGCGGAGGAGAAGTACTTC,CASSPAEEKYF
once,TRBJ2-7,TRBV6-7,NA,TGTGCCAGCAGCTCAGAGGGGGTTAGCTCCTACGAGCAGTACTTC,CASSSEGVSSYEQYF